This TCR beta chain derives from a study of T cell responses to AZD1222 COVID-19 vaccine. Background on the study: Researchers grouped second doses given at about 4 or about 12 weeks into one pool. General study results and limits: Clonal diversity was possibly underestimated, and the donors were mostly white British, with more females. Repertoires were obtained only post-peak T cell response.

Germline V lookup: CDR1 SEHNR, CDR2 FQNEAQ (reference sequence). This CDR3 is built from 13 residues. V was trimmed by 5 bases and J by 3 bases, leaving 11 bases between them. For this clone: Its antigen remains unidentified.

Sequencing was performed with immunoSEQ multiplex PCR; in TCRdb, only in-frame clones are kept and a portion is missing. The repertoire holds about 160,000 clones, with around 90% as singletons. The chain recombines TRBV7-9 with TRBJ2-7; a weak D match, TRBD2 (6 bases). The specimen comprised peripheral blood, sampled on day 0 of AZD1222 vaccination. This clonotype was obtained from an adult in good health. CDR3 nucleotides: TGTGCCAGCAGCCCGGAGGGCTACTACGAGCAGTACTTC. It translates to CASSPEGYYEQYF.